Below, 12 T cell receptor beta chains from the same sample are listed, as sequenced in a study of blood T cell repertoires in COVID-19. Profiling relied on immunoSEQ multiplex PCR, and the TCRdb table lists in-frame clones only, not all of them. This repertoire shows about 38,000 clones, 90% found once; its top ten account for around 25%. Sequenced: peripheral blood. The receptors stem from a man in his 60s with active or convalescent COVID-19.

This clone was observed a handful of times. This sequence joins TRBV7-9 and TRBJ2-7; no firm D call. This CDR3 has 14 amino acids. V was shortened by 6 bases and J by 0 bases, with 12 bases between the two germline ends. CDR1 is SEHNR, CDR2 FQNEAQ, per germline (reference sequence). The CDR3 protein is CASSEIGGSYEQYF. The CDR3, as DNA: TGTGCCAGCAGTGAGATTGGCGGCTCCTACGAGCAGTACTTC.

The chain has TRBV27 and TRBJ1-2; 10 positions agree with TRBD1. This CDR3 spans 15 amino acids. CDR1 and CDR2 (germline): MNHEY, SMNVEV (reference sequence). V lost 6 bases to trimming and J lost 5 bases; unmatched junction nucleotides: 9. CDR3 in amino acids: CASRLAGQGRYGYTF. CDR3 nucleotide sequence: TGTGCCAGCAGACTCGCGGGACAGGGGAGATATGGCTACACCTTC.

V gene TRBV19 combines with J gene TRBJ2-5, with D possibly matching TRBD2 (6 bases). The CDR3 spans 16 residues. The germline CDR1 and CDR2 sequences are LNHDA and SQIVND (reference sequence). V gave up 0 bases and J gave up 4 bases, with 15 bases separating them. The CDR3, as DNA: TGTGCCAGTAGTATAGATTGGGGGGAGCAGAGAGAGACCCAGTACTTC. This translates into CASSIDWGEQRETQYF.

The genes are TRBV5-5 and TRBJ2-5; D possibly corresponds to TRBD2 (5 bases). Trimming took 4 bases from V and 5 from J, leaving 21 bases between them. Germline values: CDR1 SGHKS, CDR2 YYEKEE (reference sequence). CDR3 size: 16 residues. The CDR3 protein is CASSQHGDGRRETQYF. The CDR3 nucleotides read TGTGCCAGCAGCCAGCATGGGGATGGGAGAAGGGAGACCCAGTACTTC.

The V call is TRBV5-6, the J call TRBJ2-5; tentatively, D is TRBD1 (5 bases). Looked up from germline, CDR1 is SGHDT and CDR2 is YYEEEE. The CDR3 sequence is 14 residues long. Trimming stripped 3 bases from V and 3 bases from J, with 12 bases between. The CDR3, as DNA: TGTGCCAGCAGCTCAATAGGGGTCGAAGAGACCCAGTACTTC. Translating gives CASSSIGVEETQYF. Complete variable domain (other parts from reference TRBV5-6 and TRBJ2-5): DAGVTQSPTHLIKTRGQQVTLRCSPKSGHDTVSWYQQALGQGPQFIFQYYEEEERQRGNFPDRFSGHQFPNYSSELNVNALLLGDSALYLCASSSIGVEETQYFGPGTRLLVL.

CDR3 sequence (DNA): TGCAGCGTCGGGACTAGTGGGACTGAGCAGTTCTTC. It yields the protein CSVGTSGTEQFF. The rearrangement links TRBV29-1 to TRBJ2-1; 8 bases align to TRBD2. The CDR3 sequence is 12 residues long. V lost 6 bases to trimming and J lost 9 bases; unmatched junction nucleotides: 7. Germline CDR1 and CDR2: SQVTM and ANQGSEA.

The rearrangement joins TRBV11-2 to TRBJ1-6; D gene uncertain. Germline values: CDR1 SGHAT, CDR2 FQNNGV. The V and J ends lost 1 base and 7 bases respectively, with 14 bases between them. This CDR3 has 16 amino acids. The chain's CDR3 is CASSLGRRFGNSPLHF. CDR3 DNA sequence: TGTGCCAGCAGCTTAGGGAGACGTTTTGGGAATTCACCCCTCCACTTT.

The J gene is TRBJ1-1, the V gene TRBV7-8; D is unresolved. V was trimmed by 5 bases and J by 4 bases, leaving 8 bases between them. CDR1 is SGHVS and CDR2 is FQNEAQ in the germline V gene. The CDR3 contains 12 residues. CDR3 sequence: CASSLRGTEAFF. CDR3 sequence (DNA): TGTGCCAGCAGCCTACGGGGCACTGAAGCTTTCTTT. Combining the CDR3 with reference TRBV7-8 and TRBJ1-1 gives the whole variable domain GAGVSQSPRYKVAKRGQDVALRCDPISGHVSLFWYQQALGQGPEFLTYFQNEAQLDKSGLPSDRFFAERPEGSVSTLKIQRTQQEDSAVYLCASSLRGTEAFFGQGTRLTVV.

The chain links TRBV7-2 to TRBJ2-3; D ambiguous. The CDR3 length is 13 residues. Trimming removed 4 bases at V and 2 bases at J, with 7 bases between. Germline V lookup: CDR1 SGHTA, CDR2 FQGNSA. CDR3 residues: CASSSHYTDTQYF. The CDR3 DNA reads TGTGCCAGCAGCTCCCACTACACAGATACGCAGTATTTT.

The rearrangement links TRBV6-1 to TRBJ2-3; TRBD2 matches 7 bases. The CDR3 spans 15 residues. V shed 4 bases, J shed 3 bases, and the junction held 7 bases outside the gene matches. The germline CDR1 and CDR2 sequences are MNHNS and SASEGT. CDR3 DNA: TGTGCCAGCAGTGGAGCTAGCGGAGTTACAGATACGCAGTATTTT. Translation: CASSGASGVTDTQYF.

The chain is built from TRBV6-5 and TRBJ2-1, with 11 bases aligning to TRBD2. Per germline, CDR1 MNHEY and CDR2 SVGAGI. The CDR3 has 16 residues. The V gene end was trimmed by 0 bases and the J gene end by 6 bases; junction bases not matched to a gene: 4. CDR3 loop: CASSYSVLAGVNEQFF. Here the CDR3 DNA reads TGTGCCAGCAGTTACTCGGTACTAGCGGGAGTCAATGAGCAGTTCTTC.

This chain connects TRBV7-2 to TRBJ2-3; D may be TRBD2 (6 bases). CDR1 is SGHTA, CDR2 FQGNSA, per germline. The germline V and J ends were trimmed by 1 base and 1 base, with 9 bases remaining between them. This CDR3 comprises 15 residues. The CDR3 bases are TGTGCCAGCAGCTTAGACGGGAGCGGCACAGATACGCAGTATTTT. Encoded protein: CASSLDGSGTDTQYF.